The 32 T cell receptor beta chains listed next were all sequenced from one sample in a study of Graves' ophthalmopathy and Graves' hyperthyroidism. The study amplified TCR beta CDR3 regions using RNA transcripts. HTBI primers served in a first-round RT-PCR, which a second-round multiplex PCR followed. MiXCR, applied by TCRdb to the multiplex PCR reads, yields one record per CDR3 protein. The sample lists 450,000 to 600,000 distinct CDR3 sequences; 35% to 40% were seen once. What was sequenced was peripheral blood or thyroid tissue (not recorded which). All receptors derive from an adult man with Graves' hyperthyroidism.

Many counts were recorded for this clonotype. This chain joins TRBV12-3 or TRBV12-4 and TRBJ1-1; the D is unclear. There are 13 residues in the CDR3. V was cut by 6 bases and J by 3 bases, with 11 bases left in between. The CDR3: CASRTLRDTEAFF. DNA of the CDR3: TGTGCCAGCAGGACCCTAAGGGACACTGAAGCTTTCTTT.

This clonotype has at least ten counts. CDR3 region: CASSFPGHSYEQYF. The CDR3 nucleotides read TGTGCCAGCAGCTTCCCAGGCCACTCCTACGAGCAGTACTTC. This chain connects TRBV7-9 to TRBJ2-7; D is uncertain. With 3 bases removed from V and 0 bases from J, the gap between germline ends came to 9 bases. Germline values: CDR1 SEHNR, CDR2 FQNEAQ (reference sequence). The CDR3 extends over 14 amino acids.

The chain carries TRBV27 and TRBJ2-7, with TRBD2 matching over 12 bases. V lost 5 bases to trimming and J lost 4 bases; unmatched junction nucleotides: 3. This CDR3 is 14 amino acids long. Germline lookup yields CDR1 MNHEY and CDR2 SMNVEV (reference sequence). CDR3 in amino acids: CASSQLAGGYEQYF. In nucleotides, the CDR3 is TGTGCCAGCAGTCAGCTAGCGGGAGGGTACGAGCAGTACTTC.

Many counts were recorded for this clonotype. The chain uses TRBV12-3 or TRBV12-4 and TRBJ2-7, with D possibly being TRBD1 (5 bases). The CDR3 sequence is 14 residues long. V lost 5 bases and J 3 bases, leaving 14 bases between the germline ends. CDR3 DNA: TGTGCCAGCAGTCTAACAGACAGATACTACGAGCAGTACTTC. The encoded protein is CASSLTDRYYEQYF.

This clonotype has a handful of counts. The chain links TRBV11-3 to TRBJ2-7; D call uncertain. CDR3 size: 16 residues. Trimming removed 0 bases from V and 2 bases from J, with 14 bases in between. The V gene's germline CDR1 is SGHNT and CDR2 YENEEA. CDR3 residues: CASSLDLRPGPYEQYF. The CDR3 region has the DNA TGTGCCAGCAGCTTAGATCTGAGGCCAGGTCCCTACGAGCAGTACTTC.

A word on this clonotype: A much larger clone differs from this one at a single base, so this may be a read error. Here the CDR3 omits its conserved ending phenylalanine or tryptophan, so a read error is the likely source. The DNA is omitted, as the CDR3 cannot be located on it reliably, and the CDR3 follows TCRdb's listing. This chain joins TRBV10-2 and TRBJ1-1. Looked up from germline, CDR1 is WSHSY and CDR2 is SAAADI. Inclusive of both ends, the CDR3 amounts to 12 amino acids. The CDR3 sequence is CASRDRNTEALL.

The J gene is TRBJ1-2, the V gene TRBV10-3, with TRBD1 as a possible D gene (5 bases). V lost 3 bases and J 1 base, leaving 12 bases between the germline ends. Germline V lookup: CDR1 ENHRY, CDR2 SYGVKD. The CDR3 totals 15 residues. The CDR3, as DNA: TGTGCCATCAGTGACCCACCGACAGATAACTATGGCTACACCTTC. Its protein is CAISDPPTDNYGYTF.

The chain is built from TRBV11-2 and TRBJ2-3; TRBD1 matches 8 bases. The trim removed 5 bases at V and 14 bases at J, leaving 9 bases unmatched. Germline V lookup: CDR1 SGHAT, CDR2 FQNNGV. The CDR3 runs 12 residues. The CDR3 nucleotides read TGTGCCAGCAGCCGGACAGGGCTAGTATTGTATTTT. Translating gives CASSRTGLVLYF. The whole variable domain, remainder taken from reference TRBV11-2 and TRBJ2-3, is EAGVAQSPRYKIIEKRQSVAFWCNPISGHATLYWYQQILGQGPKLLIQFQNNGVVDDSQLPKDRFSAERLKGVDSTLKIQPAKLEDSAVYLCASSRTGLVLYFGPGTRLTVL.

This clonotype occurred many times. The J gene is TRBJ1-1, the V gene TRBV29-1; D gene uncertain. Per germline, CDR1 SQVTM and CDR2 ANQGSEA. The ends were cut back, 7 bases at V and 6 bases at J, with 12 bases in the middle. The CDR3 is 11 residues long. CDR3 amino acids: CSARTGAEAFF. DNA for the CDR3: TGCAGCGCCCGGACCGGTGCTGAAGCTTTCTTT.

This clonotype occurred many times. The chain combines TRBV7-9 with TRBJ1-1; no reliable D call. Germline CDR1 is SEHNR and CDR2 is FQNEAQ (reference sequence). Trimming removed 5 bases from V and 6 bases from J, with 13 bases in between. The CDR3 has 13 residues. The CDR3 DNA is TGTGCCAGCAGCCAGCCGGGTATTCCTGAAGCTTTCTTT. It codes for CASSQPGIPEAFF.

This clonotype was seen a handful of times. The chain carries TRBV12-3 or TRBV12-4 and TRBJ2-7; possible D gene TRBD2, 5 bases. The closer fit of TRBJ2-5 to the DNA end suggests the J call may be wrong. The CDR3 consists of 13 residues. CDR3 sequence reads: CASTRDYTETQYF. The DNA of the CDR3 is TGTGCCAGCACCCGGGATTATACAGAGACCCAGTACTTC.

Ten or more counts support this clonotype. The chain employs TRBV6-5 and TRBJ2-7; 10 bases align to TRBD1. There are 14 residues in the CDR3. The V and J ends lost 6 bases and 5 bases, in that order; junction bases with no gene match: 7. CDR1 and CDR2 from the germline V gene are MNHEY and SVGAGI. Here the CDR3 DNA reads TGTGCCAGCAGCCCCGGGACAGGGGTACACGAGCAGTACTTC. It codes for CASSPGTGVHEQYF.

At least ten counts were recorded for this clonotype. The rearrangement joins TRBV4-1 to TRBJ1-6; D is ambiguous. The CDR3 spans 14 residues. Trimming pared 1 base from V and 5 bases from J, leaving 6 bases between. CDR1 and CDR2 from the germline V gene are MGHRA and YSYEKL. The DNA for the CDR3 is TGCGCCAGCAGCCAAGTCGGCCATAATTCACCCCTCCACTTT. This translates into CASSQVGHNSPLHF.

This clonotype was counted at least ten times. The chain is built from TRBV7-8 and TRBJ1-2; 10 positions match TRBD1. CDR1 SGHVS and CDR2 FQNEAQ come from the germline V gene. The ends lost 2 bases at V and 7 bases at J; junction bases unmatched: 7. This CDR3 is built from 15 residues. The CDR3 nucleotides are TGTGCCAGCAGCTTAAAGCGACAGGGGGCGAGTGGCTACACCTTC. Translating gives CASSLKRQGASGYTF.

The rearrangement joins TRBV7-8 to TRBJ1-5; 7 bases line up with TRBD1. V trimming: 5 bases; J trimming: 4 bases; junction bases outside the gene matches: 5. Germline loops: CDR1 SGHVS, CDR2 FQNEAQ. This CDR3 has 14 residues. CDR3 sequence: CASSKPGQNQPQHF. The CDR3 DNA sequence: TGTGCCAGCAGCAAACCGGGACAGAATCAGCCCCAGCATTTT.

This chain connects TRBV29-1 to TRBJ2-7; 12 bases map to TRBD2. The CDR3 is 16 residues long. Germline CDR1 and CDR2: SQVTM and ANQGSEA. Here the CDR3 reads CSLVALAGGSSYDQYV. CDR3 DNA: TGCAGCTTAGTGGCACTAGCGGGAGGATCCTCCTACGATCAGTACGTC.

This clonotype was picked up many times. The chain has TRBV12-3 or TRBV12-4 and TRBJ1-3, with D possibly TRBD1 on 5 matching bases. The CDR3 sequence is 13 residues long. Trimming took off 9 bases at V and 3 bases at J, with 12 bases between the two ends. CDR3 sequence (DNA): TGTGCCAGTACAGGACCTGATGGAAACACCATATATTTT. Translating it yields CASTGPDGNTIYF.

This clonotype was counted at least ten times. The DNA of the CDR3 is TGTGCCAGCAGCTTATCTTTAGCGGGAGGCGAGCAGTACTTC. Translated, it gives CASSLSLAGGEQYF. The chain recombines TRBV7-2 with TRBJ2-7, with 10 bases identical to TRBD2. Trimming removed 2 bases from V and 6 bases from J; junction bases left unmatched: 4. Germline V CDR1 and CDR2: SGHTA, FQGNSA. This CDR3 comprises 14 residues.

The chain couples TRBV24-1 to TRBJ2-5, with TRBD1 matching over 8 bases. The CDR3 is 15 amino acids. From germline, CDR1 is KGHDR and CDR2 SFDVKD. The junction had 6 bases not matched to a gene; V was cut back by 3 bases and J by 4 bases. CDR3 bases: TGTGCCACCAGTGATCCGGACAGGGATCTAGAGACCCAGTACTTC. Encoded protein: CATSDPDRDLETQYF.

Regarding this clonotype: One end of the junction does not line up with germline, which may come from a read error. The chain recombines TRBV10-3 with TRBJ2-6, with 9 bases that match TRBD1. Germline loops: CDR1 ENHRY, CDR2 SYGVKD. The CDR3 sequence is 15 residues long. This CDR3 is CAIRGTGTGANVPTF. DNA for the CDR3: TGTGCCATCAGGGGGACAGGGACTGGGGCCAACGTCCCGACTTTC.

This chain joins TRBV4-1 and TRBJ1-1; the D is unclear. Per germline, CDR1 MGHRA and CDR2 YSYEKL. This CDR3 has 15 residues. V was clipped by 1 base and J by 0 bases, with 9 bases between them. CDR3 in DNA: TGCGCCAGCAGCCAAGTTCTCAGTCTGAACACTGAAGCTTTCTTT. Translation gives CASSQVLSLNTEAFF.

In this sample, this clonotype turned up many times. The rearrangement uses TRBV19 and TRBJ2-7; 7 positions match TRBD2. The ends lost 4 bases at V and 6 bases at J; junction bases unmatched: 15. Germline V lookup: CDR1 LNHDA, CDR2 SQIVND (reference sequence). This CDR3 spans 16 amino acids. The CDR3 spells CASSRNEGGRRTEQYF. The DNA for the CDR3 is TGTGCCAGTAGTAGGAATGAAGGCGGGAGAAGAACCGAGCAGTACTTC.

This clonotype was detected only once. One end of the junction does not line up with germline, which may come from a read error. CDR3 bases: TGCAGTGCTCGAGACTCTCTCCCTCGCAGTACGCAGTATTTT. Translating it yields CSARDSLPRSTQYF. The chain joins TRBV20-1 to TRBJ2-3; D gene ambiguous. Looked up from germline, CDR1 is DFQATT and CDR2 is SNEGSKA (reference sequence). The CDR3 length is 14 residues.

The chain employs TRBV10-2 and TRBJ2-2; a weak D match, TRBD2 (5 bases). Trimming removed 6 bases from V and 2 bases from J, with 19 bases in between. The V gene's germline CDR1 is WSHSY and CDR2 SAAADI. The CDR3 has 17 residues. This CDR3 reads CASREELAMRNTGELFF. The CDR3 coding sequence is TGCGCCAGCAGAGAGGAGCTAGCTATGCGAAACACCGGGGAGCTGTTTTTT.

CDR3 protein: CSARQGRAGELFF. The CDR3 DNA sequence: TGCAGCGCCCGACAGGGGCGGGCCGGGGAGCTGTTTTTT. The V call is TRBV29-1, the J call TRBJ2-2; 8 nucleotides align to TRBD1. V dropped 7 bases and J dropped 6; count of bases not matched to a gene: 7. This CDR3 has 13 amino acids. CDR1 is SQVTM, CDR2 ANQGSEA, per germline.

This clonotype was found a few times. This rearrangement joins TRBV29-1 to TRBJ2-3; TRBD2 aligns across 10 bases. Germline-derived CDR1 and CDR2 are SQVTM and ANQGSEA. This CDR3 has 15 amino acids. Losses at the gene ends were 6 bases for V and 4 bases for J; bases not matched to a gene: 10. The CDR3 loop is CSVPMHSGRPDTQYF. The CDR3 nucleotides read TGCAGCGTCCCCATGCATAGCGGGAGGCCAGATACGCAGTATTTT.

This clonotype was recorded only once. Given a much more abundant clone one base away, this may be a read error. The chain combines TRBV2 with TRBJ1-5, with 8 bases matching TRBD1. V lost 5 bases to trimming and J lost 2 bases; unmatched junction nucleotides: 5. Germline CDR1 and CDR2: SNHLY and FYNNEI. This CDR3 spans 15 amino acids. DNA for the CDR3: TGTGCCAGCAGTAAGGCAGGGGGCGGCAATCAGCCCCAGCATTTT. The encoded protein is CASSKAGGGNQPQHF.

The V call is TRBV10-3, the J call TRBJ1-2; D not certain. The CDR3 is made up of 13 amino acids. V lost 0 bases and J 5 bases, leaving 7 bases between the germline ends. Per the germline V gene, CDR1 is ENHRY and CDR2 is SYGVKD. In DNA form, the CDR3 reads TGTGCCATCAGTGAGTCGCTGGGGTATGGCTACACCTTC. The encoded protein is CAISESLGYGYTF.

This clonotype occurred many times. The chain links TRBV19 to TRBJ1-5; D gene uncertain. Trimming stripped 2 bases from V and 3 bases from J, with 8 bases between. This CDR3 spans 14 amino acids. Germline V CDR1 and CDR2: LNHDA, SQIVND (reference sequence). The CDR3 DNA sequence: TGTGCCAGTAGTATAAGCGGCACCAATCAGCCCCAGCATTTT. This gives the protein CASSISGTNQPQHF.

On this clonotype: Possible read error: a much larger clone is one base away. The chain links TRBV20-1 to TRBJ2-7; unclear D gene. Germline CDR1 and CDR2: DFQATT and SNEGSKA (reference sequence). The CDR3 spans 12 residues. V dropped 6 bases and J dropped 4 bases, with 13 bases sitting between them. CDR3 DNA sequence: TGCAGTGCCGCCAAAGGCAGTTACGAGCAGTACTTC. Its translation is CSAAKGSYEQYF.

In DNA form, the CDR3 reads TGTGCCAGCAGTGAGACGGACATCCAGAGCTCCTACGAGCAGTACTTC. It encodes CASSETDIQSSYEQYF. This chain connects TRBV12-3 or TRBV12-4 to TRBJ2-7; perhaps TRBD1 as D (5 bases). The V end was cut by 5 bases, the J end by 0 bases, with 17 bases between. The CDR3 length is 16 residues.

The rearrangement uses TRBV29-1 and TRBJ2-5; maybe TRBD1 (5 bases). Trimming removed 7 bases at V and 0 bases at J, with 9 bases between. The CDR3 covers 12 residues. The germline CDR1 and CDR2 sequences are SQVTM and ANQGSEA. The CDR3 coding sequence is TGCAGCGCTAGACAGTACCAAGAGACCCAGTACTTC. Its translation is CSARQYQETQYF.